This T cell receptor (beta chain) was documented in a study of blood T cell repertoires in COVID-19 (dated by TCRdb to the early 2020s). Regarding the research as a whole: Samples covering the acute and convalescent phases of COVID-19 were provided by collaborators in the United States, Italy and Spain. Where available, HLA class I and class II types were obtained from metadata supplied by the sample provider rather than from assay-based typing. The prospective study material was composed of cDNA or gDNA derived from T cells, B-cell-depleted T cells, or PBMCs. A de-identified subject ID, COVID-19 status, age in years and sex were almost always included in the sample metadata. A freely available public database, intended as a resource for researchers studying the immune response to SARS-CoV-2, is where the repertoires were released. The samples were drawn from the first 160 participants of the ongoing ImmuneRACE study and from over a thousand subjects provided by 6 global collaborators. Subjects who had been exposed to COVID-19, were actively infected with it, or had recovered from it provided the deeply sampled blood TCRbeta repertoires that made up the dataset. Findings and caveats that apply to the study as a whole: How much clinical and demographic metadata was included differed by source and by participant, and the metadata was provided uncurated.

As regards this clone: Its antigen has not been determined. There are no base qualities to consult, and no much larger clone falls within one base.

In the prospective study, participants were roughly 18 to 89 years old, resided in 20 to 30 geographic areas of the United States, and were enrolled through a virtual design. In the prospective study, cohorts were assigned on the basis of participant-reported clinical history obtained from a screening survey and a study questionnaire. Recovered participants in ImmuneRACE Cohort 3 were defined as having two consecutive negative NP/OP PCR tests, clearance from a healthcare professional, or resolution of symptoms. Mobile phlebotomists in the prospective study collected whole blood, serum and a nasopharyngeal or oropharyngeal swab from every participant. Additional blood draws and questionnaires over a roughly two-month period could optionally be provided by prospective study participants. Blood samples from the prospective study were shipped frozen or at room temperature prior to DNA extraction. TCRbeta CDR3 regions were amplified from genomic DNA by means of the immunoSEQ Assay, a bias-controlled multiplex PCR. Per the source publication's procedure: The number of nucleated cells in each sample was estimated by amplification of reference gene primers within the assay. To quantify the absolute abundance of each unique TCRbeta CDR3 rearrangement, sequence reads were collapsed and filtered. For each sample, productive Simpson clonality was calculated by taking the square root of Simpson's diversity index across productive rearrangements. TCRdb stores this immuneACCESS table with in-frame sequences only. Part of the clones is absent; in the studies checked, under half of the shortfall reflects unresolved V genes, and no reason is known for the rest. V and J calls and clone size come straight from that table; D and trimming were deduced from the DNA. The sample table records 250,000 or so clones; about nine tenths of these occur just once. Roughly 1.7% of the sample is held by the ten biggest clonotypes.

As encoded in the germline V gene, CDR1 is MGHRA while CDR2 is YSYEKL. From the cysteine up to the phenylalanine, the CDR3 has a length of 15 residues. The read is trimmed to its CDR3 DNA, 45 bases read in frame from base 1. A distance of 17 bases separates the germline ends of V and J, which lose 4 bases and 5 bases respectively. Sequencing was carried out using PBMCs or T cells enriched from blood (not recorded which). The rearrangement joined TRBV4-1 to TRBJ2-5; TRBD2 is perhaps the D gene, given 7 matching bases. The clonotype originates from a man between 40 and 49 years old who had recovered from COVID-19. CDR3 reads: CASSPLTGGRETQYF. The DNA reads TGCGCCAGCAGCCCCTTGACGGGGGGCAGGGAGACCCAGTACTTC.